The clone carrying this TCR beta chain came up a few times. The antigen is undetermined. Germline V gives CDR1 MNHEY, CDR2 SVGAGI. Trimming removed 6 bases at V and 2 bases at J, with 14 bases between. CDR3 size: 15 residues. Specified time point: pre-sensitization, week 0. Treatment: therapeutic diphenylcyclopropenone sensitization with weekly scalp DPC. Alopecia patients deemed DPC-suitable, aged 18 to 70, excluding pregnancy. In the study's own analysis: Sample-level TCR yields exhibited a median of about 96,000, with a range of about 23,224 to 700,000. TCRdb processed the RACE reads anew with MiXCR; each CDR3 protein has one entry. The V and J calls, along with clone size, are taken from TCRdb and not from the paper's own processing. The sample carries around 250,000 distinct CDR3 sequences, 7.5% to 10% recorded once. The sample is drawn from a study of human T cells and chemical hapten exposure. Whole-study findings and limits: There was no change with DPC sensitization in TCRs above 1 in 1000 frequency.

The specimen comprised whole blood, sampled in connection with sensitization to the hapten diphenylcyclopropenone (DPC). The sequence came from a woman between 40 and 50 years old with alopecia areata. Some clones in this sample may be carry-over from other donors' samples. The J gene is TRBJ2-1, the V gene TRBV6-5, with a possible D match to TRBD2 (6 bases). CDR3 nucleotides: TGTGCCAGCAGACCCGAGACGGGAGCCTACAATGAGCAGTTCTTC. Protein: CASRPETGAYNEQFF.